This T cell receptor beta chain appears in the sequencing data of a study of T cell changes during pregnancy in multiple sclerosis. Unmatched junction bases numbered 3, after V lost 1 base and J lost 9 bases. The CDR3 contains 14 residues. Germline V gene sequence: CDR1 SGHVS, CDR2 FNYEAQ. TCRdb's table, derived via immunoSEQ multiplex PCR, lists solely in-frame clones and lacks some. Of approximately 32,000 clones in the sample, roughly 90% were seen once. Specimen: CD8+ T cells from peripheral blood mononuclear cells, collected in the first trimester of pregnancy. This receptor was obtained from a female donor with multiple sclerosis, enrolled in a pregnancy study. The V call is TRBV7-6, the J call TRBJ2-1; 10 bases fit TRBD2. The CDR3 spells CASSLGAGGPEQFF. The DNA for the CDR3 is TGTGCCAGCAGCTTAGGAGCGGGAGGGCCTGAGCAGTTCTTC.